This is a list of T cell receptor beta chains from one sample in a study of blood T cell repertoires in COVID-19. Profiling relied on immunoSEQ multiplex PCR, and the TCRdb table lists in-frame clones only, not all of them. The profile covers about 180,000 clones, with about 87% appearing a single time and 1.6% taken by the ten largest. Sequencing was carried out using peripheral blood. All receptors derive from a woman in her 50s with acute or convalescent COVID-19. Both conserved end residues are part of each CDR3. A D gene is named only where the DNA matches it firmly. A clone size is listed for some rows: how often the clone was seen (once, few, many), or a class if it is expanded.

size	V	J	D	CDR3	DNA
.	TRBV5-4	TRBJ2-1	TRBD1	CASSPGQGSYNEQFF	TGTGCCAGCAGCCCAGGACAGGGATCCTACAATGAGCAGTTCTTC
.	TRBV5-8	TRBJ1-2	.	CASSYGGGYTF	TGTGCCAGCAGCTACGGCGGTGGCTACACCTTC
.	TRBV29-1	TRBJ2-5	.	CSVEDWNRGLAGAGQETQYF	TGCAGCGTTGAAGATTGGAACAGGGGGCTAGCGGGAGCGGGGCAAGAGACCCAGTACTTC
once	TRBV20-1	TRBJ1-5	.	CSASTGNQPQHF	TGCAGTGCTAGTACGGGGAATCAGCCCCAGCATTTT
few	TRBV5-1	TRBJ2-3	.	CASSLARLTDTQYF	TGCGCCAGCAGCTTGGCCAGGCTCACAGATACGCAGTATTTT
.	TRBV4-1	TRBJ1-2	.	CASSQGGRTIGNYGYTF	TGCGCCAGCAGCCAAGGTGGACGGACTATTGGCAACTATGGCTACACCTTC
.	TRBV29-1	TRBJ2-3	TRBD1	CSSRDRGRANTQYF	TGCAGCTCCCGGGACAGGGGCCGAGCGAATACGCAGTATTTT
once	TRBV19	TRBJ2-5	TRBD1	CASNGGQGETQYF	TGTGCCAGTAACGGGGGACAGGGGGAGACCCAGTACTTC
.	TRBV27	TRBJ1-4	.	CASSFLGGSEKLFF	TGTGCCAGCAGTTTTCTAGGGGGTAGTGAAAAACTGTTTTTT
once	TRBV5-1	TRBJ1-5	.	CASSPAEGQPQHF	TGCGCCAGCAGCCCAGCGGAGGGACAGCCCCAGCATTTT
.	TRBV6-5	TRBJ1-5	.	CASSTGFGSNQPQHF	TGTGCCAGCAGTACCGGTTTTGGTAGCAATCAGCCCCAGCATTTT
.	TRBV18	TRBJ2-5	.	CASSSGYQETQYF	TGTGCCAGCTCCTCAGGGTACCAAGAGACCCAGTACTTC
.	TRBV6-5	TRBJ1-1	TRBD1	CASTGGWATEAFF	TGTGCCAGTACAGGGGGCTGGGCCACTGAAGCTTTCTTT
.	TRBV15	TRBJ1-5	.	CATAGNVGQPQHF	TGTGCCACCGCCGGGAATGTCGGTCAGCCCCAGCATTTT
.	TRBV19	TRBJ1-5	.	CASSRVPTGQPQHF	TGTGCCAGTAGTCGGGTACCTACGGGTCAGCCCCAGCATTTT
.	TRBV11-3	TRBJ1-1	.	CASSFGVTNTEAFF	TGTGCCAGCAGCTTCGGGGTAACCAACACTGAAGCTTTCTTT
.	TRBV4-3	TRBJ2-3	.	CASSQDPAGGGGTTDTQYF	TGCGCCAGCAGCCAAGATCCGGCCGGGGGAGGGGGAACCACAGATACGCAGTATTTT
few	TRBV11-2	TRBJ2-5	.	CASSPETGKETQYF	TGTGCCAGCAGCCCCGAGACGGGGAAAGAGACCCAGTACTTC
.	TRBV11-3	TRBJ2-2	TRBD1	CASEDRGPGELFF	TGTGCCAGCGAAGATAGGGGGCCCGGGGAGCTGTTTTTT
.	TRBV6-5	TRBJ2-5	.	CASRRVGIAETQYF	TGTGCCAGTAGGAGGGTGGGGATCGCAGAGACCCAGTACTTC
.	TRBV29-1	TRBJ1-5	.	CSVASGGGNQPQHF	TGCAGCGTTGCCTCGGGAGGGGGCAATCAGCCCCAGCATTTT
once	TRBV5-6	TRBJ2-7	TRBD2	CASSRRGLERGEQYF	TGTGCCAGCAGCCGCCGCGGACTAGAAAGGGGCGAGCAGTACTTC
.	TRBV2	TRBJ2-7	TRBD1	CASTGTGAYEQYF	TGTGCCAGCACCGGGACAGGGGCCTACGAGCAGTACTTC
.	TRBV10-2	TRBJ1-6	TRBD1	CASSPGTGFSYNSPLHF	TGCGCCAGCAGTCCCGGGACAGGCTTCTCCTATAATTCACCCCTCCACTTT
.	TRBV11-2	TRBJ2-1	.	CASSPPPRADEQFF	TGTGCCAGCAGCCCCCCCCCGCGGGCCGATGAGCAGTTCTTC
.	TRBV7-8	TRBJ1-4	.	CASSLGATPRGEKLFF	TGTGCCAGCAGCTTAGGGGCGACCCCCCGGGGAGAAAAACTGTTTTTT
.	TRBV14	TRBJ1-6	.	CASSVRTDSPLHF	TGTGCCAGCAGCGTCCGGACAGATTCACCCCTCCACTTT
few	TRBV13	TRBJ2-7	TRBD2	CASRLKQGLAGAHEQYF	TGTGCCAGCAGACTAAAACAGGGACTAGCGGGAGCCCACGAGCAGTACTTC
.	TRBV15	TRBJ2-3	TRBD2	CATSGGTSGSTDTQYF	TGTGCCACCAGTGGTGGGACTAGCGGGAGCACAGATACGCAGTATTTT
.	TRBV11-3	TRBJ1-6	TRBD1	CASSQGQGGSPLHF	TGTGCCAGCAGCCAAGGACAGGGCGGTTCACCCCTCCACTTT
.	TRBV6-1	TRBJ2-7	.	CASSERYEQYF	TGTGCCAGCAGTGAGAGGTACGAGCAGTACTTC
.	TRBV14	TRBJ2-1	TRBD2	CASSQGYSGGVPPYNEQFF	TGTGCCAGCAGCCAAGGTTATAGCGGGGGGGTCCCGCCCTACAATGAGCAGTTCTTC
.	TRBV6-2/TRBV6-3	TRBJ2-5	TRBD2	CASSYIAGGAQYF	TGTGCCAGCAGTTACATAGCCGGGGGGGCCCAGTACTTC
.	TRBV5-1	TRBJ1-2	.	CASSLGQLYGYTF	TGCGCCAGCAGCTTGGGACAGCTCTATGGCTACACCTTC
many	TRBV10-1	TRBJ2-2	TRBD1	CASSEGQGAWPGELFF	TGCGCCAGCAGTGAGGGGCAGGGGGCTTGGCCCGGGGAGCTGTTTTTT
.	TRBV29-1	TRBJ2-5	.	CSVEGLLAGETQYF	TGCAGCGTTGAAGGCTTACTAGCAGGAGAGACCCAGTACTTC
.	TRBV5-4	TRBJ2-7	TRBD1	CASVRDRGSYEQYF	TGTGCCAGCGTCCGGGACAGGGGATCATACGAGCAGTACTTC
.	TRBV4-2	TRBJ2-7	.	CASSRTGSTEEQYF	TGTGCCAGCAGCCGGACGGGGTCAACAGAAGAGCAGTACTTC
.	TRBV7-6	TRBJ2-3	TRBD2	CASSFLAGGLDTQYF	TGTGCCAGCAGCTTTCTAGCGGGAGGCCTGGATACGCAGTATTTT
.	TRBV15	TRBJ1-2	.	CATSRERSNYGYTF	TGTGCCACCAGCAGAGAGAGGAGTAACTATGGCTACACCTTC
many	TRBV24-1	TRBJ1-1	.	CATSDTDTESTEAFF	TGTGCCACCAGTGACACGGACACCGAAAGCACTGAAGCTTTCTTT